Listed here is a single TCR beta chain. The antigen is not known. The V and J ends lost 7 bases and 6 bases respectively, with 16 bases between them. The CDR3 loop spans 12 amino acids. Germline CDR1 reads SQVTM; CDR2 reads ANQGSEA. This sample is drawn from a study of a mutant IDH1 vaccine in newly diagnosed glioma. Study-level background: Among treated patients, roughly 60% were male and about 38% female, and mean age was about 40 years. Patients previously underwent radiotherapy, temozolomide, or both, and most underwent both.

Time point noted: baseline, week 1 (first vaccination visit). Specified treatment: pre-vaccination baseline after standard-of-care therapy. Donor tumors were new WHO grade 3 or 4 IDH1-mutant, ATRX-lost astrocytomas. Regarding the study as a whole: A vaccine-induced immune response developed in more than 85% of the patients.

Some clones are missing from TCRdb's copy, which holds only in-frame ones; the method was immunoSEQ multiplex PCR. The sample has about 96,000 clones, about four fifths seen once. The V call is TRBV29-1, the J call TRBJ2-7; D ambiguous. The sequence derives from a man in his forties with glioma. This material consisted of PBMCs, taken from a glioma patient treated with radiotherapy, temozolomide or both. The CDR3 loop reads CSARSAAGEQYF. CDR3 bases: TGCAGCGCCCGAAGTGCGGCTGGCGAGCAGTACTTC.